The sequence of this T cell receptor beta chain was determined in a study of cytomegalovirus exposure and HLA in healthy donors (TCRdb year 2017). With respect to the entire study: An earlier analysis of some 600 of the donors reported about 300 Gb of sequence data and 100 million to 120 million unique TCR beta sequences obtained from some 200 million T cells. To study patterns of TCR occurrence, a later analysis re-analyzed previously published TCR beta repertoires from around 670 donors and added high-resolution HLA genotyping. The study used immunosequencing to profile the T cell repertoires of approximately 630 subjects and linked those repertoires to cytomegalovirus serostatus. The aim of the study was to test whether cataloging public T cell receptors could identify signatures of past pathogen exposure. An early release that covered some 630 HLA-typed donors contained 250 to 350 gigabases of sequencing data and tens of millions of unique TCR sequences. The study combined high-throughput TCR immunosequencing, statistical association of individual TCRs with disease status, and machine learning to predict cytomegalovirus infection status. Among some 400 genotyped donors of the cohort, an average of approximately 240,000 unique TCR beta nucleotide sequences were sequenced per donor, about a sixth of them non-productive. Typing coverage varied by locus: roughly 620-640 donors for A, B, C, DRB1 and DQB1; roughly 510 for DQA1; approximately 610 for DPA1; roughly 450 for DPB1. Rather than using new phenotypic data, the later analysis identified candidate immune exposures from TCR beta sequences and from how often those sequences occurred across donors. Donor age, sex, ethnicity and CMV serostatus were compiled alongside the repertoire data. Genome-wide SNP genotypes for about 65% of the roughly 670 donors were used in a later genetic analysis, which treated that subset as a discovery cohort. An earlier analysis of more than 450 of the donors used high-throughput TCR beta sequencing to judge whether each TCR beta V gene segment behaved as functional or pseudogenic. Because of strong linkage in the cohort, five DR-DQ haplotypes were treated as single units for association and clustering. A separate validation cohort of 100 to 150 different subjects was used in addition to the roughly 640-subject first cohort. All discovery cohort repertoires had been generated on a single sequencing platform. HLA typing included class I and class II loci at four-digit resolution. Of the roughly 400 genotyped donors, approximately 80% fell in the genetic ancestry cluster associated with self-reported Caucasian donors.

For this clone: Which antigen it targets is not known. No quality values exist for individual bases; no much larger clone is one base distant.

The cohort comprised fewer than 750 healthy bone marrow donors. At the time of sampling, every cohort member was nominally healthy, though immune exposures that went unrecorded were likely present. The donor was CMV seronegative and was included in the group of a few hundred seronegative cohort members. A peripheral blood sample was provided by each donor, and peripheral blood mononuclear cells were used for TCR beta sequencing. The Qiagen DNeasy Blood Extraction Kit was used to extract genomic DNA from the blood cell samples. Library preparation was by the immunoSEQ multiplex PCR assay. For the multiplex PCR, a mixture combining 60 forward primers for TCR Vbeta segments and 13 reverse primers for TCR Jbeta segments was used. The CDR3 region of rearranged TCR beta genes was amplified from genomic DNA with a multiplex PCR assay. Amplified TCR beta libraries were sequenced as 87-base-pair reads on the Illumina HiSeq System. The paper's data handling went like this. In a later analysis, about 80 million unique TCR beta chains were counted across the roughly 670 repertoires, and roughly 11 million of these chains were shared by at least two donors. A nearest-neighbor algorithm error-corrected the raw reads and collapsed the reads into unique sequences, merging closely related sequences to remove PCR and sequencing errors. Alignment of CDR3 sequences to IMGT reference sequences was used to assign V, D and J gene segments. Each retained sequence needed at least a six-nucleotide match to both a V gene segment and a J gene segment. A rearrangement was called productive if the CDR3 had no stop codons and remained in frame with V and J, and every other rearrangement was called non-productive. CDR3 was defined by IMGT convention, running from the second conserved V-encoded cysteine to the conserved J-encoded phenylalanine. The earlier analysis of 450 to 750 of the donors excluded any sequence lacking an unambiguous match to a single V gene segment. An earlier analysis of a few hundred of the donors classified V segments as functional when productive rearrangements were above 56.7% and as segregating when the standard deviation between donors was above 5%. To diagnose cytomegalovirus status from the catalog of TCR beta chain sequences, a statistical classification framework was built. In a later analysis, V and J genes were assigned by comparing TCR nucleotide sequences against IMGT/GENE-DB human TR gene sequences. In a later analysis, CDR3 sequences and most-parsimonious VDJ recombination scenarios were assigned using the TCRdist pipeline. A later analysis defined each TCR beta chain by its CDR3 amino acid sequence plus V-gene family, and excluded reads lacking a unique V-gene family. As a way to deal with suspected cross-contamination and a sequencing artifact, a later analysis dropped approximately 570 nucleotide sequences that were highly shared and had low generation probability. In a later analysis, a clonal expansion index was calculated for each public chain from normalized within-repertoire ranks of inferred template counts. In a later analysis, generation probabilities were computed with a VDJ recombination model fitted to out-of-frame rearrangements, and the resulting probabilities were checked against IGoR. In a later analysis, hypergeometric tests were used to score TCR-TCR, TCR-HLA and TCR-CMV co-occurrence, with a repertoire-size bias correction applied to TCR pairs. To estimate false discovery rates, a later analysis permuted the HLA or CMV assignments 20 times. In a later analysis, co-occurring TCRs were grouped using DBSCAN, and TCRdist sequence similarity was added for clustering within HLA-allele-positive subsets. For co-occurrence clustering, repertoires with fewer than 30,000 or more than 120,000 public chains were excluded, along with a handful of repertoires with anomalous nucleotide sharing. TCRdb retrieved this table from immuneACCESS and kept in-frame rearrangements only. Not all clones are present; in checked studies, unresolved V genes account for under half, and no reason is known for the remainder. V and J calls plus clone size are reproduced from that table; the DNA served to infer D and trimming. This sample holds about 160,000 clones; 77% were observed only once. The ten biggest clones cover around 1.6% of the sample.

What the study reported, not specific to this receptor: In a later genetic analysis, fewer N-insertions in productive TCRs were reported among donors in an Asian-associated ancestry cluster than the roughly 640-donor mean. A further reported finding was that TCR beta sequences accurately predicted the HLA-A and HLA-B alleles for most subjects in the first cohort. Most TCR sequences were seen in very few donors, while some public TCRs were found in many individuals. The cohort was sequenced for TCR beta chains only, and without alpha or paired-chain data the features that could be detected were limited. In both the original and validation cohorts, the classifier was reported to diagnose cytomegalovirus status with high specificity and sensitivity. Because HLA typing was missing for some donors at each locus, association tests included only the typed subset. Because counts were too low, some 17 rarely observed V segments, including chromosome 9 orphons, were left out of the earlier analysis of 587 of the donors. In a later analysis, TCR association rates were found to vary across HLA loci, with the most associated TCRs seen for DRB1 alleles and the fewest for HLA-C alleles. According to a later analysis, parvovirus B19, influenza, CMV and Epstein-Barr virus appeared linked to several top co-occurrence clusters. The authors suggested that the approach could potentially be generalized to other disease states and immunological phenotypes. A group of highly shared sequence variants was considered likely to be a technical artifact of the sequencing pipeline. CMV serostatus was the only immune exposure information available for the cohort. At a false discovery rate of 0.05, a later analysis linked under 20,000 TCR beta sequences to specific HLA alleles. An association between a missense DCLRE1C variant and V-gene and J-gene trimming of TCR beta chains was found in a later genetic analysis and replicated in an independent cohort. According to a later analysis, most CMV-associated TCR beta chains appeared to be HLA-restricted, and the HLA associations seemed to be driven largely by CMV exposure. Three of the identified cytomegalovirus-associated TCR beta chains were confirmed in vitro to be specific for cytomegalovirus antigens. Compared with equally common non-associated chains, HLA-associated TCR beta chains in a later analysis were more clonally expanded and had lower generation probabilities. When HLA alleles, especially DR and DQ, strongly co-occurred, TCR associations were difficult to assign to individual alleles. In an earlier analysis of several hundred of the donors, most TCR beta V segments were observed in productive rearrangements about 90% or about 30% of the time, broadly matching IMGT annotations. Because the 87-base-pair reads could not distinguish some IMGT-functional V segments, including TRBV6-2 and TRBV6-3, those segments were excluded. In the study, 164 TCR beta chains were listed as associated with cytomegalovirus. Correlated functional status among segregating V segments might reflect linkage disequilibrium, but an unknown experimental factor could not be ruled out. Roughly uniform sequencing depth across donors was assumed in presence/absence analyses, although this assumption may not hold.

Relative to germline, V is 7 bases shorter and J is 6 bases shorter, with 8 bases between their ends. Inclusive of the bounding cysteine and phenylalanine, the CDR3 is 11 residues long. Solely the CDR3 DNA is kept, with 33 bases framed from the first base. The germline V gene (reference sequence) specifies MNHNY as CDR1 and SVGAGI as CDR2. The chain is encoded by TRBV6-6 joined to TRBJ2-3; the D gene is possibly TRBD2, with 5 bases matching. This receptor was obtained from a woman under 40 in good health and CMV-seronegative. What was sequenced was PBMCs. The nucleotide sequence is given as TGTGCCAGCACGCCGGGGGATACGCAGTATTTT. Its protein reads: CASTPGDTQYF.